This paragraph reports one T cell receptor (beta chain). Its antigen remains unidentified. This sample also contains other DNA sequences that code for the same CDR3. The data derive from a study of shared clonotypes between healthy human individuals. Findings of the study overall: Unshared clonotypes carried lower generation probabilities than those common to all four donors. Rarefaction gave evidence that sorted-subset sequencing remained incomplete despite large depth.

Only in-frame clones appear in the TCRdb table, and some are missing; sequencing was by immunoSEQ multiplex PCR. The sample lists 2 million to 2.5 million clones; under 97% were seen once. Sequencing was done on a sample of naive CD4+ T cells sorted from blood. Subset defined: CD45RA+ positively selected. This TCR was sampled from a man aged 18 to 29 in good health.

The CDR3 loop reads CASSFRGQETQYF. The DNA of the CDR3 is TGCGCCAGCAGCTTCAGGGGGCAAGAGACCCAGTACTTC. V is TRBV5-1 and J is TRBJ2-5; 7 nucleotides line up with TRBD1. This CDR3 contains 13 residues. CDR1 SGHRS and CDR2 YFSETQ come from the germline V gene. Losses at the gene ends were 2 bases for V and 2 bases for J; bases not matched to a gene: 0.